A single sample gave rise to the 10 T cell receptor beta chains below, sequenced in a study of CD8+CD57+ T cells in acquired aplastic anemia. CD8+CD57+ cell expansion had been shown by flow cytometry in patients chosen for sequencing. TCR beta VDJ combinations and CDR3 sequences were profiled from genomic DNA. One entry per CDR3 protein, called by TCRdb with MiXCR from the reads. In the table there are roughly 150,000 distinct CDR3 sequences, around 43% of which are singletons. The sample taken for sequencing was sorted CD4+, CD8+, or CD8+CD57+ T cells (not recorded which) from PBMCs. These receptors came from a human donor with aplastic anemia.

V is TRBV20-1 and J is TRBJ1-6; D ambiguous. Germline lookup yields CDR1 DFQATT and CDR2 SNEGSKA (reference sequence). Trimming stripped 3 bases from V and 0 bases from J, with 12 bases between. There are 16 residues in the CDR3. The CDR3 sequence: CSASKPSSSYNSPLHF. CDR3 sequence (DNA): TGCAGTGCTAGTAAACCGTCAAGCTCCTATAATTCACCCCTCCACTTT.

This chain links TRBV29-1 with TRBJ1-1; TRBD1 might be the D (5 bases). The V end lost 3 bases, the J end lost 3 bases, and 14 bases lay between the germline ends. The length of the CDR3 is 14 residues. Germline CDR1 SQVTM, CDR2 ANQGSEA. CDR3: CSVEGGSGYTEAFF. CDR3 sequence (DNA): TGCAGCGTTGAGGGGGGTTCTGGGTACACTGAAGCTTTCTTT.

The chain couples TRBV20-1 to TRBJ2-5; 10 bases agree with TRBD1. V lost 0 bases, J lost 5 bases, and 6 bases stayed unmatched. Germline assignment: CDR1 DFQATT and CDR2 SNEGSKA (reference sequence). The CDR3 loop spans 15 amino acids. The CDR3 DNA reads TGCAGTGCTAGAGACCGGGACAGGGGATGGGAGACCCAGTACTTC. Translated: CSARDRDRGWETQYF.

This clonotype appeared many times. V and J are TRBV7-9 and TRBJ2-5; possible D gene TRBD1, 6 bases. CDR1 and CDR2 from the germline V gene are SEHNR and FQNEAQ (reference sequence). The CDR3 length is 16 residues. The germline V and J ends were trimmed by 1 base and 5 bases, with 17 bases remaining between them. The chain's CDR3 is CASSLDGRGSRETQYF. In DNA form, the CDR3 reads TGTGCCAGCAGCTTAGACGGCAGGGGATCAAGGGAGACCCAGTACTTC. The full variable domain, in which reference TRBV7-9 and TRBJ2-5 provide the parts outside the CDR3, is DTGVSQNPRHKITKRGQNVTFRCDPISEHNRLYWYRQTLGQGPEFLTYFQNEAQLEKSRLLSDRFSAERPKGSFSTLEIQRTEQGDSAMYLCASSLDGRGSRETQYFGPGTRLLVL.

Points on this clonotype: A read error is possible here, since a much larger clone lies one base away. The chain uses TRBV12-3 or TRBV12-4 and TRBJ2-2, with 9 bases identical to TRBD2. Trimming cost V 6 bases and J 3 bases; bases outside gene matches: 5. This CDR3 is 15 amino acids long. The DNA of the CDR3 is TGTGCCAGCAGACCTAGCGGGGAGGACACCGGGGAGCTGTTTTTT. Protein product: CASRPSGEDTGELFF.

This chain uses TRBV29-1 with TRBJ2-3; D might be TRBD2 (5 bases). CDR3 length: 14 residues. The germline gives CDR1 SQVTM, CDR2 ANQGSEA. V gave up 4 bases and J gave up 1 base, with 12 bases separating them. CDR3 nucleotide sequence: TGCAGCGTTGCTTCCGGGGTTCGCACAGATACGCAGTATTTT. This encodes CSVASGVRTDTQYF.

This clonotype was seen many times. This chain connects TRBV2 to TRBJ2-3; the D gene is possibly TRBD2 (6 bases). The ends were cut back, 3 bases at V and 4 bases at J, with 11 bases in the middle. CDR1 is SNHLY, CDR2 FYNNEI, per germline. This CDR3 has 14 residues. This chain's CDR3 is CASSEGKRADTQYF. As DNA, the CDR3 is TGTGCCAGCAGTGAGGGCAAGCGGGCAGATACGCAGTATTTT. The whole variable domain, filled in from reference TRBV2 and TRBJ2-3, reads EPEVTQTPSHQVTQMGQEVILRCVPISNHLYFYWYRQILGQKVEFLVSFYNNEISEKSEIFDDQFSVERPDGSNFTLKIRSTKLEDSAMYFCASSEGKRADTQYFGPGTRLTVL.

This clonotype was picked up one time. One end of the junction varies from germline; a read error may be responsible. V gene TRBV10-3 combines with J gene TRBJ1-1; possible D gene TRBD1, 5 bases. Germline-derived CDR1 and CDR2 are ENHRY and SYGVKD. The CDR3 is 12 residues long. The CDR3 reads CAFSDHMRGAFF. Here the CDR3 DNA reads TGTGCCTTCAGTGATCACATGAGGGGAGCTTTCTTT.

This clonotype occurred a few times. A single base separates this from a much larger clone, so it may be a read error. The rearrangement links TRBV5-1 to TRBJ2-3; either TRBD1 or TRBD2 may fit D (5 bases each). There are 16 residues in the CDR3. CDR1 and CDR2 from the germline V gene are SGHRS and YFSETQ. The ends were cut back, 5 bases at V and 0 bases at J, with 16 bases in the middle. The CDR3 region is CASRRVRQPSTDTQYF. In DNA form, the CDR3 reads TGCGCCAGCAGGAGGGTGAGACAGCCGAGCACAGATACGCAGTATTTT.

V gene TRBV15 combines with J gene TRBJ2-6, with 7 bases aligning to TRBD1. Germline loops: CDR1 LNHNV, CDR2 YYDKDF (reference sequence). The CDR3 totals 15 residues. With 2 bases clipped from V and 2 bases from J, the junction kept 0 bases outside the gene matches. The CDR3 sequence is CATSRQGAGANVLTF. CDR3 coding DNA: TGTGCCACCAGCAGACAGGGGGCTGGGGCCAACGTCCTGACTTTC. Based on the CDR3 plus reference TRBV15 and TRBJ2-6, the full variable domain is DAMVIQNPRYQVTQFGKPVTLSCSQTLNHNVMYWYQQKSSQAPKLLFHYYDKDFNNEADTPDNFQSRRPNTSFCFLDIRSPGLGDTAMYLCATSRQGAGANVLTFGAGSRLTVL.